This T cell receptor (beta chain) was observed in a study of a mutant IDH1 vaccine in newly diagnosed glioma. The overall study: Patients in the study were vaccinated eight times, receiving shots in weeks 1, 3, 5, 7, 11, 15, 19 and 23.

Worth noting for this clone: Its antigen remains unidentified.

Profiled with immunoSEQ multiplex PCR; TCRdb holds only in-frame clones, not every one. This sample has under 150,000 clones, with about four fifths found just once. Germline CDR1 is MNHNY and CDR2 is SVGAGI (reference sequence). V shed 9 bases, J shed 8 bases, and the junction held 9 bases outside the gene matches. This CDR3 has 12 amino acids. Indicated time point: week 11, during vaccination. Vaccine doses each comprised 300 ug of mutant IDH1 20-mer peptide, with topical imiquimod. The starting material was PBMCs, obtained from a glioma patient whose treatment included an IDH1 peptide vaccine. This receptor was obtained from a man between 40 and 49 years old with glioma. The chain couples TRBV6-6 to TRBJ1-2, with 7 nucleotides matching TRBD1. This chain's CDR3 is CASFSIGGGYTF. The CDR3 DNA reads TGTGCCAGTTTCTCAATAGGGGGCGGCTACACCTTC.